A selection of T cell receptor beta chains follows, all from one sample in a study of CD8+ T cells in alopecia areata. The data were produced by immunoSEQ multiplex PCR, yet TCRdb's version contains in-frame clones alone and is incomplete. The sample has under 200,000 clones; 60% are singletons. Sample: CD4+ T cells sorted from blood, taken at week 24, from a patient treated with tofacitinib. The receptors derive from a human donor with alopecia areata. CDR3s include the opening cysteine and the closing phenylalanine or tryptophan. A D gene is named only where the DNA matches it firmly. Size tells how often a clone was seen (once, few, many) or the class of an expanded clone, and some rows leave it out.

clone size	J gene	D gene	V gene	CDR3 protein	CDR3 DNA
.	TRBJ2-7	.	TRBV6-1	CASSAGTGYEQYF	TGTGCCAGCAGTGCCGGGACTGGCTACGAGCAGTACTTC
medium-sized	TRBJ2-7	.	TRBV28	CASTQGAGLNYEQYF	TGTGCCAGCACCCAAGGGGCGGGACTGAACTACGAGCAGTACTTC
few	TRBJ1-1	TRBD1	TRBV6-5	CASSYSGQMNTEAFF	TGTGCCAGCAGTTACTCGGGACAGATGAACACTGAAGCTTTCTTT
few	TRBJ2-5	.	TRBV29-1	CSVGAPQGWGETQYF	TGCAGCGTTGGGGCCCCACAGGGCTGGGGGGAGACCCAGTACTTC
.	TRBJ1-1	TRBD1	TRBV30	CAWTKDRVNTEAFF	TGTGCCTGGACTAAAGACAGGGTGAACACTGAAGCTTTCTTT
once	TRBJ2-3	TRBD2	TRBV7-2	CASSSNSGAGGDTQYF	TGTGCCAGCAGCTCTAATAGCGGGGCGGGGGGAGATACGCAGTATTTT
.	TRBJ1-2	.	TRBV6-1	CASSDSSGWYGYTF	TGTGCCAGCAGTGATAGTTCCGGTTGGTATGGCTACACCTTC
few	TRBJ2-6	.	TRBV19	CASTPPGTTGANVLTF	TGTGCCAGTACCCCACCCGGGACCACTGGGGCCAACGTCCTGACTTTC
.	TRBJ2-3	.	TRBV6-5	CASGRLETDTQYF	TGTGCCAGTGGCAGGCTTGAGACAGATACGCAGTATTTT
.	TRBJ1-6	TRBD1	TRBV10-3	CAISPGQDNSPLHF	TGTGCCATCAGTCCGGGACAGGATAATTCACCCCTCCACTTT
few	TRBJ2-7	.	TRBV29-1	CSVDQGSDEQYF	TGCAGCGTTGATCAGGGTTCCGACGAGCAGTACTTC
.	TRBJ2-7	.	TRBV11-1	CASSLLGEQYF	TGTGCCAGCAGCTTACTGGGCGAGCAGTACTTC
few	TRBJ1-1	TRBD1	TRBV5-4	CASSPRTGEGAEAFF	TGTGCCAGCAGCCCTCGGACAGGGGAAGGCGCTGAAGCTTTCTTT
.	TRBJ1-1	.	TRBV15	CATSRDLGTTEAFF	TGTGCCACCAGCAGAGATTTAGGCACAACTGAAGCTTTCTTT
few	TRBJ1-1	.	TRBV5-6	CASTEGRNTEAFF	TGTGCCAGCACCGAAGGACGGAACACTGAAGCTTTCTTT
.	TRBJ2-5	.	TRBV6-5	CASSYSGVAQETQYF	TGTGCCAGCAGTTACTCAGGAGTGGCTCAAGAGACCCAGTACTTC
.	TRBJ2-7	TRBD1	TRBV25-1	CASSDIPGQASYEQYF	TGTGCCAGCAGTGACATACCGGGACAGGCCTCCTACGAGCAGTACTTC
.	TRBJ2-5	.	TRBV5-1	CASSQSGVQETQYF	TGCGCCAGCAGCCAATCAGGAGTACAAGAGACCCAGTACTTC
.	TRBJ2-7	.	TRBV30	CAWMGSTLEQYF	TGTGCCTGGATGGGCAGTACCCTGGAGCAGTACTTC
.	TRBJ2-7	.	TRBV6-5	CASRRPSGAEQYF	TGTGCCAGCAGACGACCATCAGGAGCCGAGCAGTACTTC
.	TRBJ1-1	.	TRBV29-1	CSVDRGAAGTEAFF	TGCAGCGTTGATAGAGGGGCGGCGGGCACTGAAGCTTTCTTT
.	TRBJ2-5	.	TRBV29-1	CSVDRQETQYF	TGCAGCGTTGATCGGCAGGAGACCCAGTACTTC
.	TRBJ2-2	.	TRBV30	CAWSNSGPGELFF	TGTGCCTGGAGTAATTCGGGGCCGGGGGAGCTGTTTTTT
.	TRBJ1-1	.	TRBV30	CAWRRVDGGTEAFF	TGTGCCTGGAGGAGGGTCGATGGGGGCACTGAAGCTTTCTTT
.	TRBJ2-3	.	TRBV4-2	CASSQDDLDTDTQYF	TGTGCCAGCAGCCAAGACGACCTAGACACAGATACGCAGTATTTT
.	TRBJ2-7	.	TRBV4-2	CASSQERRGIEQYF	TGTGCCAGCAGCCAAGAAAGGAGGGGAATCGAGCAGTACTTC
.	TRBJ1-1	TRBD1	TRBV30	CAWSGDRVKTEAFF	TGTGCCTGGAGTGGAGACAGGGTTAAGACTGAAGCTTTCTTT
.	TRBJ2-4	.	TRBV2	CASKGMTGSIQYF	TGTGCCAGCAAGGGAATGACAGGATCCATTCAGTACTTC
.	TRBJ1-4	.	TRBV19	CASSPPGGANEKLFF	TGTGCCAGTAGCCCTCCCGGGGGAGCTAATGAAAAACTGTTTTTT